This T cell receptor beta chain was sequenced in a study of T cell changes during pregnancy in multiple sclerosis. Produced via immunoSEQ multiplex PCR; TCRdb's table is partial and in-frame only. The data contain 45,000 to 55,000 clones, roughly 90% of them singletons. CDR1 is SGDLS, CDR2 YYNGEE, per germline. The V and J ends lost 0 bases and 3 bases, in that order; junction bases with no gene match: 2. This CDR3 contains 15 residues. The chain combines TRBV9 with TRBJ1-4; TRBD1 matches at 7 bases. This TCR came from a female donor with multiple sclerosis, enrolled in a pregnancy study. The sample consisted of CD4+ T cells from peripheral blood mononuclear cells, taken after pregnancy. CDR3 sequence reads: CASSVAGTANEKLFF. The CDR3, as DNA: TGTGCCAGCAGCGTAGCTGGGACAGCTAATGAAAAACTGTTTTTT.